This T cell receptor beta chain comes out of a study of identical twins. In germline, CDR1 is SGHTA, CDR2 FQGNSA. Trimming removed 5 bases at V and 9 bases at J, with 20 bases between. This CDR3 region has 15 residues. One entry per CDR3 protein results from TCRdb running MiXCR on the 5' RACE reads. The table lists about 720,000 distinct CDR3 sequences, around 8.6% of them singletons. A further study also used this sample, focusing on yellow fever vaccine responses in identical twins.

The chain has TRBV7-2 and TRBJ2-1; D not resolved. The source is a woman aged 18-35 years in good health. The sequenced material came from PBMCs. The CDR3: CASSLPPTLVTEQFF. The CDR3 bases are TGTGCCAGCAGCCTCCCGCCCACCTTAGTTACTGAGCAGTTCTTC.